The source of this T cell receptor beta chain is a study of cytomegalovirus exposure and HLA in healthy donors (dated 2017 in TCRdb). General notes on the study: An earlier analysis of approximately 640 of the donors reported approximately 270 Gb of sequence data and some 120 million unique TCR beta sequences from about 180 million T cells. Both class I and class II loci were covered by HLA typing, at four-digit resolution. A later genetic analysis took genome-wide SNP genotypes for about 65% of the 666 donors and used that subset as a discovery cohort. Besides the first cohort of around 700 subjects, a separate validation cohort made up of over 95 different subjects was used. Among the approximately 400 genotyped donors, 81% belonged to the genetic ancestry cluster associated with self-reported Caucasian donors. An earlier analysis of about 600 of the donors used high-throughput TCR beta sequencing to judge whether each TCR beta V gene segment behaved as functional or pseudogenic. In the later analysis, no new phenotypic data were used to find candidate immune exposures; instead, reliance was placed on TCR beta sequences and their occurrence across donors. Typing coverage varied by locus: roughly 629-630 donors for A, B, C, DRB1 and DQB1; some 520 for DQA1; around 570 for DPA1; some 470 for DPB1. Roughly 5 DR-DQ haplotypes were handled as single units for association and clustering, since linkage in the cohort was strong. Every repertoire in the discovery cohort had been generated on one and the same sequencing platform. In a later analysis, previously published TCR beta repertoires from several hundred donors were re-analyzed and high-resolution HLA genotyping was added so that TCR occurrence patterns could be studied. Among around 400 genotyped donors of the cohort, an average of 235,054 unique TCR beta nucleotide sequences were sequenced per donor, roughly a sixth of them non-productive. An early release covering about 600 HLA-typed donors comprised 250 to 350 gigabases of sequencing data and 85 million to 100 million unique TCR sequences. The study used immunosequencing to profile the T cell repertoires of around 600 subjects and linked those repertoires to cytomegalovirus serostatus. The study aimed to test whether cataloging public T cell receptors could reveal signatures of past pathogen exposure. To predict cytomegalovirus infection status, the study combined high-throughput TCR immunosequencing, statistical association of individual TCRs with disease status, and machine learning. Donor age, sex, ethnicity and CMV serostatus were compiled together with the repertoire data.

Study-level results and caveats: At a false discovery rate of 0.05, a later analysis linked around 17,000 TCR beta sequences to specific HLA alleles. Linkage disequilibrium might explain the correlated functional status among segregating V segments, but an unknown experimental factor could not be ruled out. It was suggested by the authors that the approach could potentially be generalized to other disease states and immunological phenotypes. This cohort had only TCR beta chains sequenced, and the lack of alpha or paired-chain data limited which features could be detected. When HLA alleles, especially DR and DQ, strongly co-occurred, TCR associations were difficult to assign to individual alleles. In vitro tests confirmed that a few of the cytomegalovirus-associated TCR beta chains recognize cytomegalovirus antigens. Sequencing depth was assumed to be roughly uniform across donors in the presence/absence analyses, though that assumption may not hold. The classifier was reported to diagnose cytomegalovirus status with high specificity and sensitivity in both the original and validation cohorts. Some IMGT-functional V segments, including TRBV6-2 and TRBV6-3, could not be told apart with the 87-base-pair reads, so those segments were excluded. The earlier analysis of fewer than 750 of the donors excluded some 15 rarely observed V segments, including chromosome 9 orphons, because counts were too low. According to a later analysis, TCR association rates differed among HLA loci, with DRB1 alleles showing the most associated TCRs and HLA-C alleles showing the fewest. The only immune exposure information available for the cohort was CMV serostatus. Across donors, most TCR sequences were observed very rarely, whereas some public TCRs were present in many individuals. Broadly in line with IMGT annotations, most TCR beta V segments showed up in productive rearrangements about 87% or about 30% of the time in an earlier analysis of around 600 of the donors. The sequencing pipeline was judged likely to have produced a cluster of highly shared sequence variants as a technical artifact. Compared with equally common non-associated chains, HLA-associated TCR beta chains in a later analysis were more clonally expanded and had lower generation probabilities. In the study, some 160 TCR beta chains were listed as associated with cytomegalovirus. According to a later analysis, parvovirus B19, influenza, CMV and Epstein-Barr virus appeared linked to several top co-occurrence clusters. A further reported finding was that TCR beta sequences accurately predicted the HLA-A and HLA-B alleles for most subjects in the first cohort. An association between a missense DCLRE1C variant and V-gene and J-gene trimming of TCR beta chains was found in a later genetic analysis and replicated in an independent cohort. According to a later genetic analysis, donors in an Asian-associated ancestry cluster had fewer N-insertions in productive TCRs than the approximately 670-donor mean. A later analysis found that most CMV-associated TCR beta chains appeared HLA-restricted, with HLA associations seemingly driven largely by CMV exposure. Because HLA typing was unavailable for some donors at each locus, only the typed subset was used in association tests.

Reading the germline V gene gives CDR1 SGHDT and CDR2 YYEEEE. The CDR3 starts with the cysteine, ends with the phenylalanine, and has 13 residues. Kept here is only the CDR3 DNA, which spans 39 bases and is read in frame from base 1. Between the V and J ends, shortened by 1 base and 4 bases respectively, the junction contains 6 bases. The cohort was made up of 650 to 700 healthy bone marrow donors. At the time of sampling, all cohort members were nominally healthy, though unrecorded immune exposures were likely present. The donor was CMV seronegative and was included in the group of 352 seronegative cohort members. A peripheral blood sample was collected from each donor, and TCR beta sequencing was performed on peripheral blood mononuclear cells. The Qiagen DNeasy Blood Extraction Kit was used to extract genomic DNA from the blood cell samples. The library was made by the immunoSEQ multiplex PCR assay. A mixture of 60 forward primers for TCR Vbeta segments and 13 reverse primers for TCR Jbeta segments was used in the multiplex PCR. Amplification of the CDR3 region of rearranged TCR beta genes was performed with a multiplex PCR assay on genomic DNA. The Illumina HiSeq System was used to sequence the amplified TCR beta libraries as 87-base-pair reads. Per the authors' processing: Across the 666 repertoires, a later analysis counted 80 million or so unique TCR beta chains, approximately 12 million of which were shared by at least two donors. A nearest-neighbor algorithm error-corrected the raw reads and collapsed the reads into unique sequences, merging closely related sequences to remove PCR and sequencing errors. CDR3 sequences were aligned to IMGT reference sequences to assign V, D and J gene segments. For a sequence to be retained, at least a six-nucleotide match to both a V gene segment and a J gene segment was required. Rearrangements were classified as productive when the CDR3 lacked stop codons and remained in frame with V and J, and all other rearrangements were classified as non-productive. CDR3 was defined by IMGT convention, running from the second conserved V-encoded cysteine to the conserved J-encoded phenylalanine. The earlier analysis of some 600 of the donors excluded sequences that lacked an unambiguous match to a single V gene segment. An earlier analysis of 587 of the donors called V segments functional above 56.7% productive rearrangements and segregating when the between-donor standard deviation exceeded 5%. A statistical classification framework was built to diagnose cytomegalovirus status from the catalog of TCR beta chain sequences. A later analysis assigned V and J genes by comparing TCR nucleotide sequences with IMGT/GENE-DB human TR gene sequences. The TCRdist pipeline was used in a later analysis to assign CDR3 sequences and most-parsimonious VDJ recombination scenarios. In a later analysis, each TCR beta chain was defined by its CDR3 amino acid sequence together with its V-gene family, and reads lacking a unique V-gene family were excluded. In a later analysis, 500 to 700 highly shared, low-generation-probability nucleotide sequences were removed to address suspected cross-contamination and a sequencing artifact. For each public chain, a later analysis derived a clonal expansion index from normalized ranks of inferred template counts within each repertoire. A later analysis computed generation probabilities with a VDJ recombination model fitted to out-of-frame rearrangements, and checked the results against IGoR. In a later analysis, TCR-TCR, TCR-HLA and TCR-CMV co-occurrence was scored with hypergeometric tests, and a repertoire-size bias correction was applied to TCR pairs. In a later analysis, false discovery rates were estimated by permuting HLA or CMV assignments 20 times. In a later analysis, co-occurring TCRs were grouped using DBSCAN, and TCRdist sequence similarity was added for clustering within HLA-allele-positive subsets. Repertoires with fewer than 30,000 or more than 120,000 public chains, plus five repertoires with anomalous nucleotide sharing, were excluded from co-occurrence clustering. In its TCRdb copy, this immuneACCESS table keeps in-frame sequences only and misses some clones. Where compared with another copy, unresolved V genes explain less than half of these, and the others have no known cause. Clone size and the V and J calls come from that table; the DNA yielded D and trimming. The sample records 100,000 to 150,000 clones, about 8.5% of which are singletons. The leading ten clones occupy under 5.5% of the sample.

For this clone: The antigen it recognizes is unknown. Base qualities are not recorded, but no much larger clone differs from it by a single base.

The receptor was isolated from a middle-aged man in good health and CMV-seronegative. The sequence is built from TRBV5-6 and TRBJ1-3, with the identity of the D gene unclear. The sequencing input was PBMCs. The nucleotide sequence is TGTGCCAGCAGCTTGTTTTCGGGAAACACCATATATTTT. Its coded protein is CASSLFSGNTIYF.